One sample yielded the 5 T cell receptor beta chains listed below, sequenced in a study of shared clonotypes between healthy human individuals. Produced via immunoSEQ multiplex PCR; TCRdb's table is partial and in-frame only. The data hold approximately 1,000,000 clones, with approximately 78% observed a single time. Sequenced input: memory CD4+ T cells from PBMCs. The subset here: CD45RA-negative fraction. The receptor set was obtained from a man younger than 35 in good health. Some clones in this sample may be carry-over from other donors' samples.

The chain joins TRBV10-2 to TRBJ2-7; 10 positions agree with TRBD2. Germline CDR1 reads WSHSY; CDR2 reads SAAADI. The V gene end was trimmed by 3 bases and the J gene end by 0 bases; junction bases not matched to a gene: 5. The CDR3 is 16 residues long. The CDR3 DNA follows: TGCGCCAGCAGTGACCCTGGGACTAGCGCCTCCTACGAGCAGTACTTC. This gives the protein CASSDPGTSASYEQYF.

The CDR3 region has the DNA TGTGCCAGTTACCAAGTCCTGAACACTGAAGCTTTCTTT. Its translation is CASYQVLNTEAFF. This rearrangement joins TRBV18 to TRBJ1-1; D is unclear. CDR3 length: 13 amino acids. The V end was cut by 9 bases, the J end by 0 bases, with 11 bases between. Germline CDR1 is KGHSH and CDR2 is LQKENI.

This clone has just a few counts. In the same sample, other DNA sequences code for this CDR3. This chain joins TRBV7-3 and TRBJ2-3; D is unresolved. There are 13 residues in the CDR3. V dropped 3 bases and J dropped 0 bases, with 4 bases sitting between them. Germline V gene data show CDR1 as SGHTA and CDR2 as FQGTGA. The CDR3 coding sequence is TGTGCCAGCAGCTTCGGTAGCACAGATACGCAGTATTTT. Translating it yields CASSFGSTDTQYF.

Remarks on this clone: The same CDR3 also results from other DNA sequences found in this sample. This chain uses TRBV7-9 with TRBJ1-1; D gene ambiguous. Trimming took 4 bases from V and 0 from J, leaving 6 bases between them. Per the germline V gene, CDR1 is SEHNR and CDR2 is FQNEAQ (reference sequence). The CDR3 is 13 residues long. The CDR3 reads CASSWTVNTEAFF. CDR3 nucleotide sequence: TGTGCCAGCAGCTGGACGGTGAACACTGAAGCTTTCTTT.

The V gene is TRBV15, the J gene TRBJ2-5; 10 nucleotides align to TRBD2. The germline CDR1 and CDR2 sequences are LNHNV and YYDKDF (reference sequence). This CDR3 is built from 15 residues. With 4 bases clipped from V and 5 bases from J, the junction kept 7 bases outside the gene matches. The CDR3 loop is CATSNPSGSQETQYF. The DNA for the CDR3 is TGTGCCACCAGCAACCCTAGCGGGAGTCAGGAGACCCAGTACTTC.